The 27 T cell receptor beta chains reported below all come from one sample, sequenced in a study of blood T cells in healthy people across ages. A sample-barcoded 5' primer and a J-beta primer mix were used in a second PCR of about 6 to 11 cycles. TCRdb reprocessed the 5' RACE reads via MiXCR and lists one record per CDR3 protein. The table has about 1,400,000 distinct CDR3 sequences, 45% to 70% seen once. Sequencing was done on a sample of blood. The origin of the receptors is a young man in good health.

V usage is TRBV10-3 and J usage is TRBJ1-5; TRBD1 matches 7 bases. The CDR3 sequence is 14 residues long. V was clipped by 10 bases and J by 11 bases; unmatched bases: 17. The germline V gene has CDR1 ENHRY and CDR2 SYGVKD. The DNA of the CDR3 is TGTGCCAGCCGAGGGACAGCGGGAGGGAAGACCCAGCATTTT. Encoded protein: CASRGTAGGKTQHF.

J is TRBJ2-5 and V is TRBV21-1; the table's D call TRBD1 went unverified against the DNA. TRBV21-1 is deemed a pseudogene. This CDR3 has 15 residues. In nucleotides, the CDR3 is TGTGCCAGCGAACCGCATACGGCGCGCCGGGGGACCCAGTACTTC. Translation: CASEPHTARRGTQYF.

The V and J genes are TRBV6-1 and TRBJ1-2; D gene uncertain. Deletions cut 2 bases from V and 5 bases from J, with 12 bases between. This CDR3 spans 14 amino acids. Germline V lookup: CDR1 MNHNS, CDR2 SASEGT. In DNA, the CDR3 is TGTGCCAGCAGTGAATCACCGGGTTCGTATGGCTACACCTTC. It codes for CASSESPGSYGYTF.

This clonotype was observed once. Germline and junction disagree at one end, which may indicate a read error. The V gene is TRBV18, the J gene TRBJ2-6; the D gene is possibly TRBD1 (5 bases). Germline assignment: CDR1 KGHSH and CDR2 LQKENI. The CDR3 loop spans 16 amino acids. The CDR3, as DNA: TGTGCCAGCTCACCGGGCTCGGGCTCTGGGGCCAGCGTCCTGACTTTC. Encoded protein: CASSPGSGSGASVLTF.

This clonotype was counted between two and nine times. The J gene is TRBJ2-4, the V gene TRBV27; D is ambiguous. The J call may be mistaken, given a closer DNA end match to TRBJ2-7. The CDR3 spans 12 residues. The germline V gene encodes CDR1 MNHEY and CDR2 SMNVEV (reference sequence). The CDR3 spells CTIGAGPDEQYF. The CDR3 DNA reads as TGTACCATCGGAGCAGGACCAGACGAGCAGTACTTC.

This clonotype was counted many times. The chain is built from TRBV4-1 and TRBJ2-7, with D perhaps matching TRBD1 (5 bases). Trimming shortened V by 1 base and J by 0 bases, and 10 bases separated the two germline ends. The germline V gene has CDR1 MGHRA and CDR2 YSYEKL. The CDR3 extends over 15 amino acids. The CDR3 bases are TGCGCCAGCAGCCAAGCAGCAGGGCTCTCCTACGAGCAGTACTTC. Translated: CASSQAAGLSYEQYF.

The chain recombines TRBV28 with TRBJ2-3; 8 positions match TRBD1. Trimming cost V 7 bases and J 7 bases; bases outside gene matches: 10. The CDR3 has 14 residues. Germline CDR1 is MDHEN and CDR2 is SYDVKM. The CDR3 DNA reads TGTGCCAGCAAAAGACAGGGGCCAACATATACGCAGTATTTT. Encoded protein: CASKRQGPTYTQYF.

This chain uses TRBV6-5 with TRBJ2-4, with TRBD2 identical over 8 bases. Gene TRBJ2-7 matches the end of the DNA better, so the J call may be wrong. This CDR3 region has 17 residues. Germline V gives CDR1 MNHEY, CDR2 SVGAGI. Written as DNA, the CDR3 is TGTGCCAGCAGTTACGCAGAGCCTGGGACCGGGGGGGACGAGCAGTACTTC. Amino acids: CASSYAEPGTGGDEQYF.

V and J are TRBV4-1 and TRBJ1-4; no reliable D call. Germline assignment: CDR1 MGHRA and CDR2 YSYEKL. V was clipped by 5 bases and J by 4 bases, with 14 bases between them. CDR3 length equals 15 residues. CDR3 protein: CASSNRATSNEKLFF. CDR3 DNA: TGCGCCAGCAGCAATCGGGCGACGAGTAATGAAAAACTGTTTTTT.

The chain carries TRBV7-6 and TRBJ2-1; TRBD2 matches 9 bases. The J segment lost 6 bases and the V segment lost 4 bases, leaving 10 bases of the junction unmatched. The CDR3 totals 16 residues. Germline V gives CDR1 SGHVS, CDR2 FNYEAQ. The CDR3 coding sequence is TGTGCCAGCAGCTCACTGGGACTAGCTCTACTCAATGAGCAGTTCTTC. Its protein is CASSSLGLALLNEQFF.

The rearrangement links TRBV4-2 to TRBJ2-7; 14 bases agree with TRBD2. This CDR3 has 18 amino acids. Germline V CDR1 and CDR2: LGHNA, YNFKEQ. After removal of 0 bases from V and 5 bases from J, the junction contained 9 bases not matched to a gene. Here the CDR3 DNA reads TGTGCCAGCAGCCAAGATTTGGGACTAGCGGGAGATTCAGACGAGCAGTACTTC. Translated, it gives CASSQDLGLAGDSDEQYF.

The chain recombines TRBV4-2 with TRBJ2-5; 9 bases are shared with TRBD2. The end of the DNA fits TRBJ2-7 better, so the J call may be wrong. The CDR3 sequence is 15 residues long. Germline V gene data show CDR1 as LGHNA and CDR2 as YNFKEQ. The CDR3: CASSDPTSGHYEQYF. In nucleotides, the CDR3 is TGTGCCAGCAGCGACCCGACTAGCGGTCACTACGAGCAGTACTTC.

Comments on this clonotype: This could be a read error, since a much larger clone is one nucleotide away. This chain links TRBV29-1 with TRBJ2-4, with a possible D match to TRBD1 (5 bases). V lost 2 bases to trimming and J lost 13 bases, with 18 bases between them. This CDR3 region has 13 residues. The germline V gene has CDR1 SQVTM and CDR2 ANQGSEA. The CDR3 reads CSVESRVPYGQYF. DNA of the CDR3: TGCAGCGTTGAATCCAGGGTCCCCTACGGGCAGTACTTC.

This sequence joins TRBV6-1 and TRBJ2-1; the D is unclear. CDR1 and CDR2 (germline): MNHNS, SASEGT. CDR3 length: 12 residues. The V gene lost 7 bases and the J gene lost 5 bases, with 9 bases spanning the gap. This CDR3 reads CASNPYNNEQFF. DNA of the CDR3: TGTGCCAGCAACCCCTACAACAATGAGCAGTTCTTC.

The chain couples TRBV25-1 to TRBJ2-5; D is unclear. This CDR3 has 12 residues. V was clipped by 0 bases and J by 7 bases, with 6 bases between them. CDR1 MGHDK and CDR2 SYGVNS come from the germline V gene. CDR3: CASSEYWATQYF. CDR3 nucleotides: TGTGCCAGCAGTGAATATTGGGCGACCCAGTACTTC. Combining the CDR3 with reference TRBV25-1 and TRBJ2-5 gives the whole variable domain EADIYQTPRYLVIGTGKKITLECSQTMGHDKMYWYQQDPGMELHLIHYSYGVNSTEKGDLSSESTVSRIRTEHFPLTLESARPSHTSQYLCASSEYWATQYFGPGTRLLVL.

V usage is TRBV10-3 and J usage is TRBJ2-3; 12 positions match TRBD2. CDR1 ENHRY and CDR2 SYGVKD come from the germline V gene. CDR3 length: 21 amino acids. The junction had 15 bases not matched to a gene; V was cut back by 2 bases and J by 0 bases. This CDR3 reads CAISEPTSGGLVTSSTDTQYF. In nucleotides, the CDR3 is TGTGCCATCAGTGAGCCCACTAGCGGGGGGTTAGTTACCTCTAGCACAGATACGCAGTATTTT.

The chain couples TRBV29-1 to TRBJ2-7, with D tentatively TRBD2 (6 bases). The V end lost 3 bases, the J end lost 3 bases, and 9 bases lay between the germline ends. CDR1 is SQVTM, CDR2 ANQGSEA, per germline. CDR3 length: 12 amino acids. CDR3 DNA sequence: TGCAGCGTTGAGGCGGGGCACTACGAGCAGTACTTC. Translating gives CSVEAGHYEQYF.

V is TRBV7-2 and J is TRBJ1-5; weak D call: TRBD1 (6 bases). Trimming pared 6 bases from V and 1 base from J, leaving 13 bases between. Per the germline V gene, CDR1 is SGHTA and CDR2 is FQGNSA. This CDR3 is 15 amino acids long. The CDR3 protein is CASSVVGGSNQPQHF. For the CDR3, the DNA is TGTGCCAGCAGTGTGGTTGGGGGCAGCAATCAGCCCCAGCATTTT.

This clonotype was seen at least ten times. The chain couples TRBV7-2 to TRBJ2-3, with no clear D. The CDR3 spans 14 residues. The V gene lost 3 bases and the J gene lost 1 base, with 8 bases spanning the gap. Per germline, CDR1 SGHTA and CDR2 FQGNSA. The CDR3 here is CASSLAGRTDTQYF. The CDR3 bases are TGTGCCAGCAGCTTGGCAGGACGCACAGATACGCAGTATTTT.

This clonotype was seen many times. The genes are TRBV20-1 and TRBJ2-7, with D tentatively TRBD2 (6 bases). CDR1 and CDR2 (germline): DFQATT, SNEGSKA (reference sequence). V was clipped by 5 bases and J by 4 bases, with 18 bases between them. The CDR3 runs to 14 residues. The CDR3 coding sequence is TGCAGTGCTGTTACTCCGGGAGATCGATACGAGCAGTACTTC. As protein: CSAVTPGDRYEQYF.

The table lists this clonotype with a few counts. This sequence joins TRBV21-1 and TRBJ1-2; TRBD1, the table's D call, was not compared with the DNA. TRBV21-1 is reported as a pseudogene. CDR3 size: 15 residues. The CDR3 spells CASSKLDRAFYGYTF. The DNA of the CDR3 is TGTGCCAGCAGCAAATTAGACAGGGCCTTCTATGGCTACACCTTC.

This clonotype was seen just once. This chain links TRBV5-6 with TRBJ1-6, with D tentatively TRBD1 (6 bases). Trimming cost V 2 bases and J 11 bases, with 17 bases left between them. The germline CDR1 and CDR2 sequences are SGHDT and YYEEEE. The CDR3 is made up of 15 amino acids. CDR3 in amino acids: CASSFMYRQGPPLHF. The CDR3 region has the DNA TGTGCCAGCAGCTTTATGTACAGGCAGGGGCCACCCCTCCACTTT.

This sequence joins TRBV5-5 and TRBJ2-1; no clear D. Per the germline V gene, CDR1 is SGHKS and CDR2 is YYEKEE (reference sequence). The V and J ends lost 6 bases and 3 bases respectively, with 10 bases between them. This CDR3 is 13 amino acids long. The CDR3 reads CASILGGYNEQFF. The CDR3 DNA follows: TGTGCCAGCATCTTAGGCGGCTACAATGAGCAGTTCTTC.

The chain combines TRBV2 with TRBJ2-6, with D perhaps given as TRBD1 or TRBD2 (6 bases each). Deletions cut 7 bases from V and 0 bases from J, with 16 bases between. From germline, CDR1 is SNHLY and CDR2 FYNNEI. The CDR3 runs 17 residues. The CDR3 DNA follows: TGTGCCAGCAAACAGGGCTCGGGGGTCTCTGGGGCCAACGTCCTGACTTTC. Translating it yields CASKQGSGVSGANVLTF.

In this sample, this clonotype turned up a few times. The chain employs TRBV6-2 or TRBV6-3 and TRBJ2-5; possible D gene TRBD1, 6 bases. Looked up from germline, CDR1 is MNHEY and CDR2 is SVGEGT. Trimming removed 2 bases at V and 1 base at J, with 14 bases between. This CDR3 contains 16 residues. Here the CDR3 DNA reads TGTGCCAGCAGTTACCTTTCGGGACAAATCCAAGAGACCCAGTACTTC. This gives the protein CASSYLSGQIQETQYF.

This clonotype has only one observation. V usage is TRBV13 and J usage is TRBJ1-4; no definite D call. The CDR3 extends over 13 amino acids. Between the trimmed V and J ends, which lost 1 base and 6 bases, there was a span of 6 bases. Per germline, CDR1 PRHDT and CDR2 FYEKMQ (reference sequence). The CDR3: CASSLVPDEKLFF. DNA for the CDR3: TGTGCCAGCAGCTTAGTCCCAGATGAAAAACTGTTTTTT.

Details on this clonotype: Germline and junction disagree at one end, which may indicate a read error. The chain has TRBV4-1 and TRBJ2-1; D is perhaps TRBD1 or TRBD2 (5 bases each). CDR1 MGHRA and CDR2 YSYEKL come from the germline V gene. This CDR3 spans 15 amino acids. The CDR3 here is CASSQGDGFYNERFF. The CDR3, as DNA: TGCGCCAGCAGCCAAGGGGACGGCTTCTACAATGAGCGGTTCTTC.